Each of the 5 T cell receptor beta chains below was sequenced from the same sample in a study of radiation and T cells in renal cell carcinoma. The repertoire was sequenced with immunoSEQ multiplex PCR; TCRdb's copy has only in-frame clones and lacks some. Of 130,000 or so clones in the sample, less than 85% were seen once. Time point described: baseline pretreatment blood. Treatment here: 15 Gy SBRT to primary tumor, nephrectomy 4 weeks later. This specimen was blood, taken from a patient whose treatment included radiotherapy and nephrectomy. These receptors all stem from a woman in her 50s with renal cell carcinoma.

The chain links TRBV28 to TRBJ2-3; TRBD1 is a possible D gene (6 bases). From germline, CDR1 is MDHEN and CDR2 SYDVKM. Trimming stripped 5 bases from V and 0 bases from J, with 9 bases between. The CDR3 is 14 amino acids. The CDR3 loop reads CASSLTGSTDTQYF. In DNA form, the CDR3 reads TGTGCCAGCAGTCTGACAGGCAGCACAGATACGCAGTATTTT. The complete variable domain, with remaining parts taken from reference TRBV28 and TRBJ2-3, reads DVKVTQSSRYLVKRTGEKVFLECVQDMDHENMFWYRQDPGLGLRLIYFSYDVKMKEKGDIPEGYSVSREKKERFSLILESASTNQTSMYLCASSLTGSTDTQYFGPGTRLTVL.

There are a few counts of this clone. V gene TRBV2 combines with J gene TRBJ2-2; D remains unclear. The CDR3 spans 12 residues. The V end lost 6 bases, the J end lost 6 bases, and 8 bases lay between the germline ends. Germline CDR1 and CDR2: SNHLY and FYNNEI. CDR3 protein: CASRTVPGELFF. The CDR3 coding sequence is TGTGCCAGCAGAACGGTCCCCGGGGAGCTGTTTTTT. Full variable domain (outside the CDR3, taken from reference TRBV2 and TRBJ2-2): EPEVTQTPSHQVTQMGQEVILRCVPISNHLYFYWYRQILGQKVEFLVSFYNNEISEKSEIFDDQFSVERPDGSNFTLKIRSTKLEDSAMYFCASRTVPGELFFGEGSRLTVL.

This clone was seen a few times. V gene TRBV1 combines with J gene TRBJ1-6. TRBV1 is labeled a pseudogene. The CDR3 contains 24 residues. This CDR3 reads CTSSQDLGQGGPLPASSYNSPLHF. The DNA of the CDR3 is TGCACCAGCAGCCAAGATCTTGGTCAGGGGGGGCCTTTACCGGCGAGCTCCTATAATTCACCCCTCCACTTT.

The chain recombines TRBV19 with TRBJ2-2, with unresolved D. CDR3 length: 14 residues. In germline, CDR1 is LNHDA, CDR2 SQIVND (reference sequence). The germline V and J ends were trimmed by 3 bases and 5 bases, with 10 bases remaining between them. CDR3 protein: CASSIRTITGELFF. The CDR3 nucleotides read TGTGCCAGTAGTATTCGGACCATAACCGGGGAGCTGTTTTTT.

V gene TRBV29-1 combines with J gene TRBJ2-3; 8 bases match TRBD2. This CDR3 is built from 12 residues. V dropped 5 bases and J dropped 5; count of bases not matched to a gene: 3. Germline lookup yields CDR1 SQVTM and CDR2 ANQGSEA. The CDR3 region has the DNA TGCAGCGTTAAGCGGGGGTTAGATACGCAGTATTTT. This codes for CSVKRGLDTQYF.